The present T cell receptor beta chain was sequenced within a study of blood T cell repertoires in COVID-19. Methods used by the authors: For nucleated cells, counts were estimated from reference gene primer amplification. TCRdb's copy holds only in-frame clones and misses some; the assay was immunoSEQ multiplex PCR. The DNA was the basis for D and trimming; V, J and clone size are from that table. The sample carries approximately 130,000 clones, roughly four fifths recorded once. The CDR3 is 14 amino acids. V dropped 8 bases and J dropped 5; count of bases not matched to a gene: 11. Germline lookup yields CDR1 MDHEN and CDR2 SYDVKM. The sample holds one count of this clone.

This TCR came from a man aged 30 to 45 who had recovered from COVID-19. Sequenced input: PBMCs or T cells enriched from blood (not recorded which). V and J are TRBV28 and TRBJ2-5; 7 nucleotides match TRBD1. The CDR3 DNA reads as TGTGCCAGCGGGACGACAGGGTTATTCGAGACCCAGTACTTC. Protein product: CASGTTGLFETQYF.